Listed below are T cell receptor beta chains from one sample, sequenced in a study of vaccination and CD4 T cells after COVID-19. The antigens for these receptors are not known. TCRdb reanalysed the PCR reads using MiXCR and keeps one entry per CDR3 protein. This table has fewer than 15,000 distinct CDR3 sequences, 56% appearing once. Specimen: CD4+ T cells from blood, cultured in vitro. All receptors come from a human donor who had recovered from COVID-19. CDR3s include the opening cysteine and the closing phenylalanine or tryptophan. D genes are given only for firm matches. Clone size is shown for a subset of rows, as once, few, many or a class of expanded clone.

CDR3nt	CDR3aa	j_gene	d_gene	v_gene	abundance
TGTGCCAGCAGCTTAACGGGTGGGACTAGCGGAAATGAGCAGTTCTTC	CASSLTGGTSGNEQFF	TRBJ2-1	TRBD2	TRBV7-3	-
TGTGCCAGCAGCTTCAACAGGGATACATACGAGCAGTACTTC	CASSFNRDTYEQYF	TRBJ2-7	-	TRBV7-9	-
TGCAGTGTCCTTGCATTATCCAGGCCGAACACTGAAGCTTTCTTT	CSVLALSRPNTEAFF	TRBJ1-1	-	TRBV20-1	-
TGTGCCAGCAGTGAAGTAGCGGGAGACAATGAGCAGTTCTTC	CASSEVAGDNEQFF	TRBJ2-1	TRBD2	TRBV2	-
TGTGCCAGTAGTCCACTGAGGACTAATGAAAAACTGTTTTTT	CASSPLRTNEKLFF	TRBJ1-4	-	TRBV19	-
TGTGCCAGCAGTTCCATAGCGGGAGCCTGGTATGAGCAGTTCTTC	CASSSIAGAWYEQFF	TRBJ2-1	TRBD2	TRBV6-2/TRBV6-3	-
TGCAGTGCTACGCGGGTGACCTCCTACGAGCAGTACTTC	CSATRVTSYEQYF	TRBJ2-7	-	TRBV20-1	-
TGTGCCTGTACTAGGGGCTCTGGAAACACCATATATTTT	CACTRGSGNTIYF	TRBJ1-3	-	TRBV30	once
TGTGCCAGCAGCTTACAGGGCCACCTTACGGAAGCTTTCTTT	CASSLQGHLTEAFF	TRBJ1-1	-	TRBV12-3/TRBV12-4	few
TGTGCCAGCAGACGTATCGAACACACCGGGGAGCTGTTTTTT	CASRRIEHTGELFF	TRBJ2-2	-	TRBV12-3/TRBV12-4	few
TGTGCCAGCAGGACAGCTTTCATCGGCTACACCTTC	CASRTAFIGYTF	TRBJ1-2	-	TRBV6-1	-
TGTGCCACCAGCAGAGCCGAAATCCAAGAGACCCAGTACTTC	CATSRAEIQETQYF	TRBJ2-5	-	TRBV15	-
TGTGCCAGCAGCTTAGCGTCGACAAACACCTTTTACAATGAGCAGTTCTTC	CASSLASTNTFYNEQFF	TRBJ2-1	-	TRBV7-2	-
TGTGCCAGCAGCTTAACGCGCCTAGCGGGGGAGCTGTTTTTT	CASSLTRLAGELFF	TRBJ2-2	-	TRBV7-3	-
TGTGCCAGCAGTTTTTCACAGGGAGGGACTGAAGCTTTCTTT	CASSFSQGGTEAFF	TRBJ1-1	-	TRBV6-2/TRBV6-3	-
TGTGCCAGCAGCGCGAGGAGAACTGAAGCTTTCTTT	CASSARRTEAFF	TRBJ1-1	-	TRBV11-2	-
TGTGCCAGTAGTATACCAAGGGATCACTATGGCTACACCTTC	CASSIPRDHYGYTF	TRBJ1-2	-	TRBV19	-
TGTGCCAGCAGTCCCATGGGCAGGGGGCCAGATACGCAGTATTTT	CASSPMGRGPDTQYF	TRBJ2-3	TRBD1	TRBV27	few
TGCGCCAGCAGTGAGGTGTGGCAGGGGGTCATAAGCAATCAGCCCCAGCATTTT	CASSEVWQGVISNQPQHF	TRBJ1-5	TRBD1	TRBV10-1	-
TGTGCCAGCAGTTTGGATGTGGTCCTTAATCAGCCCCAGCATTTT	CASSLDVVLNQPQHF	TRBJ1-5	-	TRBV12-3/TRBV12-4	-
TGTGCCAGCAGTTTTCAAGCGGGAGCAGGCACAGATACGCAGTATTTT	CASSFQAGAGTDTQYF	TRBJ2-3	TRBD2	TRBV12-3/TRBV12-4	few
TGTGCCAGCAGTGGATTGACAGTAGCCAAAAACATTCAGTACTTC	CASSGLTVAKNIQYF	TRBJ2-4	-	TRBV6-1	once
TGTGCCAGCCAAAGGGGCTCGGGGGAAAAACTGTTTTTT	CASQRGSGEKLFF	TRBJ1-4	-	TRBV12-3/TRBV12-4	few
TGTGCCAGCAGCCTCCCTCAAACAGATACGCAGTATTTT	CASSLPQTDTQYF	TRBJ2-3	-	TRBV7-2	-
TGTGCCAGCAGGCCAGTCGGGGGGAGGGAGTATACCGGGGAGCTGTTTTTT	CASRPVGGREYTGELFF	TRBJ2-2	TRBD2	TRBV11-2	large
TGTGCCAGCAGGCAGGGGAGCTCCTATAATTCACCCCTCCACTTT	CASRQGSSYNSPLHF	TRBJ1-6	-	TRBV2	-
TGTGCCAGCAGTTTTGGGCGGGCCTCCTACGAGCAGTACTTC	CASSFGRASYEQYF	TRBJ2-7	-	TRBV12-3/TRBV12-4	medium-sized
TGTGCCAGCAGCTTAGACGGGCGGATGAACACTGAAGCTTTCTTT	CASSLDGRMNTEAFF	TRBJ1-1	-	TRBV11-3	-
TGCAGTGCTAGTCAGGGTTCTGTGAGCAATCAGCCCCAGCATTTT	CSASQGSVSNQPQHF	TRBJ1-5	-	TRBV20-1	few
TGCAGTGCTAGAGAATTCGGGCAGGGGTTAGAGACCCAGTACTTC	CSAREFGQGLETQYF	TRBJ2-5	-	TRBV20-1	-
TGTGCCAGCAGCTTATTGCTCGGGAAAAGAGAGACCCAGTACTTC	CASSLLLGKRETQYF	TRBJ2-5	-	TRBV7-2	few
TGCAGTGCTAGGGGTGGGAGCGAGCAGTACTTC	CSARGGSEQYF	TRBJ2-7	-	TRBV20-1	-
TGTGCCAGCAGCCTCATCGGAGCGGAGACCCAGTACTTC	CASSLIGAETQYF	TRBJ2-5	-	TRBV21-1	-
TGTGCCAGCAGCCCACGAGGAGCCTATGGCTACACCTTC	CASSPRGAYGYTF	TRBJ1-2	-	TRBV7-9	few
TGCGCCAGCAGCTCTGGTAGGACAGACGATTATGGCTACACCTTC	CASSSGRTDDYGYTF	TRBJ1-2	-	TRBV5-1	-
TGCGCCAGCAGAAGACTAGCGGGAGGGAAAGAGCAGTTCTTC	CASRRLAGGKEQFF	TRBJ2-1	TRBD2	TRBV10-1	-
TGTGCCAGCAGTTCACATCAGGGGTACTCCTACGAGCAGTACTTC	CASSSHQGYSYEQYF	TRBJ2-7	-	TRBV27	once
TGCAGTGCTAGAGCGAATCTAAACACTGAAGCTTTCTTT	CSARANLNTEAFF	TRBJ1-1	-	TRBV20-1	-
TGCAGTGCTAGATCCCCGGGACAGGGGAGCTTCTTC	CSARSPGQGSFF	TRBJ2-1	TRBD1	TRBV20-1	once
TGCAGTGCCAGGAAAGGGGAGAAGGCCTATAATTCACCCCTCCACTTT	CSARKGEKAYNSPLHF	TRBJ1-6	-	TRBV20-1	-
TGCAGTGCTAGAGACCTGGTCACAGGGATGAACACCATATATTTT	CSARDLVTGMNTIYF	TRBJ1-3	-	TRBV20-1	-
TGTGCCAGCAGCCGACCAGGGTTGGGCACCGGGGAGCTGTTTTTT	CASSRPGLGTGELFF	TRBJ2-2	-	TRBV27	-
TGTGCCAGCCGTCAGCGGGAGGGCACAGATACGCAGTATTTT	CASRQREGTDTQYF	TRBJ2-3	TRBD2	TRBV6-1	-
TGTGCCAGCAGCTTATGGAGGGGGAAGTCCTATAATTCACCCCTCCACTTT	CASSLWRGKSYNSPLHF	TRBJ1-6	-	TRBV11-2	-
TGCGCCAGCAGCTTAGGGACTAGCGGGACTAATGAGCAGTTCTTC	CASSLGTSGTNEQFF	TRBJ2-1	TRBD2	TRBV5-1	-
TGTGCCAGCATGACGGGCGGGAGCGGGAGGAATGAGCAGTTCTTC	CASMTGGSGRNEQFF	TRBJ2-1	TRBD2	TRBV6-2/TRBV6-3	-
TGTGCCTGGACAGGGGCGAGCAATCAGCCCCAGCATTTT	CAWTGASNQPQHF	TRBJ1-5	-	TRBV30	once
TGTGCCAGCAGTAGCCGACAGAGCTTTAGCAATCAGCCCCAGCATTTT	CASSSRQSFSNQPQHF	TRBJ1-5	-	TRBV2	few
TGTGCCAGCAGTTTGCCCAGACTGGACAGGCGCGAGCAGTACTTC	CASSLPRLDRREQYF	TRBJ2-7	TRBD1	TRBV28	-
TGTGCCAGCAGTCCCGGACAGGGGAGGGACACTGAAGCTTTCTTT	CASSPGQGRDTEAFF	TRBJ1-1	TRBD1	TRBV27	-
TGTGCCAGCAGTTTAGGAGCGAAGTTGAATGAAAAACTGTTTTTT	CASSLGAKLNEKLFF	TRBJ1-4	-	TRBV12-3/TRBV12-4	-
TGTGCCAGCAGCTTATCGGACTACAATGAGCAGTTCTTC	CASSLSDYNEQFF	TRBJ2-1	-	TRBV7-9	-
TGTGCCAGCAGCTCGCGCGTGGCCAGGGGGACTGAAGCTTTCTTT	CASSSRVARGTEAFF	TRBJ1-1	TRBD1	TRBV7-2	-